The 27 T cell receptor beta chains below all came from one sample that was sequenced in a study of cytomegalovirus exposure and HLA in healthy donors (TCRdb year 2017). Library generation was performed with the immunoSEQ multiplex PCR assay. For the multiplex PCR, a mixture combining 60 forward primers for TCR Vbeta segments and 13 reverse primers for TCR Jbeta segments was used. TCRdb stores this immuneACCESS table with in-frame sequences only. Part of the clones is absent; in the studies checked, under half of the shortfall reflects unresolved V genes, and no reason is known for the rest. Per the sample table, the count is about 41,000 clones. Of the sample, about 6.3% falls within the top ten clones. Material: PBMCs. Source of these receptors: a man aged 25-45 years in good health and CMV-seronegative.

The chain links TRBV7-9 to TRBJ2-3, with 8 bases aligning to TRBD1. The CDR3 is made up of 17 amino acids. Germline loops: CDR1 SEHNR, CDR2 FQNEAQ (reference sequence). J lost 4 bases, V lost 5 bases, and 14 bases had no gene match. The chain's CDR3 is CASSVGDGGQVADTQYF. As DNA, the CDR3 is TGTGCCAGCAGCGTAGGGGATGGGGGACAGGTGGCAGATACGCAGTATTTT.

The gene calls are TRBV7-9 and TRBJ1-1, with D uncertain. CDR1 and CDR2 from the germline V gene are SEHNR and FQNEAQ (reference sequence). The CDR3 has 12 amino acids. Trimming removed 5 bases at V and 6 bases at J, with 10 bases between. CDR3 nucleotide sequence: TGTGCCAGCAGCGTCGACGGGGCTGAAGCTTTCTTT. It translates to CASSVDGAEAFF.

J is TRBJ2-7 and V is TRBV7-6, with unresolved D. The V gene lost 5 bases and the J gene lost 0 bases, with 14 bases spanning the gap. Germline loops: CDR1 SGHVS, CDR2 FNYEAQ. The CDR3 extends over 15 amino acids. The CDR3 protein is CASSLRPDISYEQYF. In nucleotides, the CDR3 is TGTGCCAGCAGCCTACGTCCCGACATCTCCTACGAGCAGTACTTC. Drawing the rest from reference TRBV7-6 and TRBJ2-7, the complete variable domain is GAGVSQSPRYKVTKRGQDVALRCDPISGHVSLYWYRQALGQGPEFLTYFNYEAQQDKSGLPNDRFSAERPEGSISTLTIQRTEQRDSAMYRCASSLRPDISYEQYFGPGTRLTVT.

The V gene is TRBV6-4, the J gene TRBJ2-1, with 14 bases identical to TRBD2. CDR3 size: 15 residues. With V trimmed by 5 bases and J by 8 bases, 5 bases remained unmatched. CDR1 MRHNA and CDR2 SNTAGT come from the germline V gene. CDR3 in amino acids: CASSQTSGRGDEQFF. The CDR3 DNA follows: TGTGCCAGCAGTCAGACTAGCGGGAGGGGCGATGAGCAGTTCTTC.

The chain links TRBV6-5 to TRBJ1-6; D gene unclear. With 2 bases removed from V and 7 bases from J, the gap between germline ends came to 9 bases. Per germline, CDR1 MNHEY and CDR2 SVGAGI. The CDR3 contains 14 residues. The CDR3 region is CASSYGGSNSPLHF. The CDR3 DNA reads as TGTGCCAGCAGTTACGGAGGGTCGAATTCACCCCTCCACTTT.

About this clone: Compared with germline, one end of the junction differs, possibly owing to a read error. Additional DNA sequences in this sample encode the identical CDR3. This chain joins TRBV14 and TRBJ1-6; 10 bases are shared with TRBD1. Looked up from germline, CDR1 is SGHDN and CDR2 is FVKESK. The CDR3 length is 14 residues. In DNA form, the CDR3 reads TGTGCCAGCGGACAGGGGGAATTTAATTCACCCCTACACTTT. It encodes CASGQGEFNSPLHF.

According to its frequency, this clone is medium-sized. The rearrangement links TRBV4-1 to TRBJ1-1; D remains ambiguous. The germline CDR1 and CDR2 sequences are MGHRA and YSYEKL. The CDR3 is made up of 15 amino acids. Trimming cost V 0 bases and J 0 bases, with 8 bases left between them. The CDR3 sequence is CASSQEVAVNTEAFF. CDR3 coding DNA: TGCGCCAGCAGCCAAGAGGTGGCGGTGAACACTGAAGCTTTCTTT.

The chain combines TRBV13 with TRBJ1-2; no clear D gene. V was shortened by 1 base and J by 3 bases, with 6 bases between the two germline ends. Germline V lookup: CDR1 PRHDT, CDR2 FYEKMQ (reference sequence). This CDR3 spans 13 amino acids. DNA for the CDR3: TGTGCCAGCAGCTTAGTACAGTACTATGGCTACACCTTC. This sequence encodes CASSLVQYYGYTF.

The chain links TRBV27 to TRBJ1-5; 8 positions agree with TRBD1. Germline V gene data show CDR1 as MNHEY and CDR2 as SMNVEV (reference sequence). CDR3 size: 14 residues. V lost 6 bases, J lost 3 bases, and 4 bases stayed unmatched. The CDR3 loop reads CASRRTGNNQPQHF. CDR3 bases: TGTGCCAGCAGAAGGACAGGGAACAATCAGCCCCAGCATTTT.

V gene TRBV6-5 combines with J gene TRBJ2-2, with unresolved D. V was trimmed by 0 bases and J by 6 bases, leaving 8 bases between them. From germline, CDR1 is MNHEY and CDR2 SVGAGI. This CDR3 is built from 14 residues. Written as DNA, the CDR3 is TGTGCCAGCAGTTACTCGAGAGTCCCCGGGGAGCTGTTTTTT. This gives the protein CASSYSRVPGELFF.

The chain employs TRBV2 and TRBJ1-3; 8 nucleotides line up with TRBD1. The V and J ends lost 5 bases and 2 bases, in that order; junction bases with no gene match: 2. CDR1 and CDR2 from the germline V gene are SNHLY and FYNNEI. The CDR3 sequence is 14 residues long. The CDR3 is CASSQDRAGNTIYF. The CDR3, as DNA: TGTGCCAGCAGTCAGGACAGGGCTGGAAACACCATATATTTT.

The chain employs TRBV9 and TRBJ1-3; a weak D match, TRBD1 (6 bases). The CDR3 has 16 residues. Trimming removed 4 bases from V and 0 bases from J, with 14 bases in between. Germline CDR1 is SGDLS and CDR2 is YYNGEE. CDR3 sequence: CASSLETGSSGNTIYF. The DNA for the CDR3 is TGTGCCAGCAGCCTTGAAACAGGGAGCTCTGGAAACACCATATATTTT.

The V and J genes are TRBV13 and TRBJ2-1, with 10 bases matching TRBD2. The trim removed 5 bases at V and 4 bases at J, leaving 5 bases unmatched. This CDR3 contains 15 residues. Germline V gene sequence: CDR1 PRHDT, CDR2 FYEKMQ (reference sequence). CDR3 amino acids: CASSQSGRVYNEQFF. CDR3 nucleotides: TGTGCCAGCAGCCAGAGCGGGAGGGTTTACAATGAGCAGTTCTTC.

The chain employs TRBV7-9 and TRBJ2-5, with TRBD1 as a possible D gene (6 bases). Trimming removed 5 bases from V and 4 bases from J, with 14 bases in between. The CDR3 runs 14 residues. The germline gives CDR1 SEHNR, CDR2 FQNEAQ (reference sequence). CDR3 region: CASSLQGWRETQYF. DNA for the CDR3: TGTGCCAGCAGCCTACAGGGATGGCGAGAGACCCAGTACTTC. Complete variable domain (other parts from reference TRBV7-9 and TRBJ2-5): DTGVSQNPRHKITKRGQNVTFRCDPISEHNRLYWYRQTLGQGPEFLTYFQNEAQLEKSRLLSDRFSAERPKGSFSTLEIQRTEQGDSAMYLCASSLQGWRETQYFGPGTRLLVL.

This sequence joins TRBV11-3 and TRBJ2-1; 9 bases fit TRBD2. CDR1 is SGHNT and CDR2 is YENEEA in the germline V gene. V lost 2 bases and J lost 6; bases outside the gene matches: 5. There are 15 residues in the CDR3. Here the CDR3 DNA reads TGTGCCAGCAGCTTACGGCTAGCGGGGACCAATGAGCAGTTCTTC. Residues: CASSLRLAGTNEQFF.

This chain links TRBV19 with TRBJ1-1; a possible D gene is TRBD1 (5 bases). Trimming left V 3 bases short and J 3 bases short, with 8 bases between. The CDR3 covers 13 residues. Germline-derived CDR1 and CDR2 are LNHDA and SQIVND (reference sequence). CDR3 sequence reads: CASSMRGDTEAFF. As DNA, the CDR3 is TGTGCCAGTAGTATGCGGGGGGACACTGAAGCTTTCTTT.

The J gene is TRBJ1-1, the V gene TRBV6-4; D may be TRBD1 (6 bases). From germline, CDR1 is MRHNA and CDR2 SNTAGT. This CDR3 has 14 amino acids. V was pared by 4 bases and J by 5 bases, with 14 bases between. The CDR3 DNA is TGTGCCAGCAGTGTGAATCCAGGGGCGACTGAAGCTTTCTTT. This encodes CASSVNPGATEAFF.

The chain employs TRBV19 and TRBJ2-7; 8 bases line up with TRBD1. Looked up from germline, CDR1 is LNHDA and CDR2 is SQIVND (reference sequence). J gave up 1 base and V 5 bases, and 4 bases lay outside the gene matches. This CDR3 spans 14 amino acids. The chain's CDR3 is CASSGRTGSYEQYF. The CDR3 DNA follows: TGTGCCAGTAGTGGCCGGACAGGGTCCTACGAGCAGTACTTC.

CDR3 region: CASSLQGKQPQHF. DNA of the CDR3: TGTGCCAGCAGCCTACAGGGTAAACAGCCCCAGCATTTT. The rearrangement joins TRBV6-5 to TRBJ1-5; a possible D gene is TRBD1 (6 bases). This CDR3 region has 13 residues. Germline V gives CDR1 MNHEY, CDR2 SVGAGI. The V end lost 6 bases, the J end lost 7 bases, and 13 bases lay between the germline ends.

The CDR3 DNA sequence: TGTGCCAGCAAGCCCGGGACTAGGGCTTGGAATGAGCAGTTCTTC. Amino acids: CASKPGTRAWNEQFF. V and J are TRBV6-5 and TRBJ2-1; 8 nucleotides align to TRBD2. Germline-derived CDR1 and CDR2 are MNHEY and SVGAGI. The J segment lost 7 bases and the V segment lost 7 bases, leaving 12 bases of the junction unmatched. The CDR3 covers 15 residues.

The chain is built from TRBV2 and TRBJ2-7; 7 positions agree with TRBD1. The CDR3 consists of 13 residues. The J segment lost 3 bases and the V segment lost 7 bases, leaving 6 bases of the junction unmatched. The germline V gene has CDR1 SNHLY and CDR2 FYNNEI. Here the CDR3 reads CASTGTALYEQYF. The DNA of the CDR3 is TGTGCCAGCACTGGGACAGCGCTCTACGAGCAGTACTTC.

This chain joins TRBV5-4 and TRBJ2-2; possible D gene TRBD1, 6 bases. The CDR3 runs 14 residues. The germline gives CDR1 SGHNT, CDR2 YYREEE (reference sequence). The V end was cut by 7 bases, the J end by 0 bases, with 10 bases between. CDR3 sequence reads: CASWAGANTGELFF. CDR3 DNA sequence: TGTGCCAGCTGGGCAGGGGCGAACACCGGGGAGCTGTTTTTT.

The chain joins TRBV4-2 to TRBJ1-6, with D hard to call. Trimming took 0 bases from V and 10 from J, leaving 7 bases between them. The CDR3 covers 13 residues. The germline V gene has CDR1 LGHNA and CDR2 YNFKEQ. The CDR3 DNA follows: TGTGCCAGCAGCCAAGAAGGGAGGTCACCCCTCCACTTT. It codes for CASSQEGRSPLHF.

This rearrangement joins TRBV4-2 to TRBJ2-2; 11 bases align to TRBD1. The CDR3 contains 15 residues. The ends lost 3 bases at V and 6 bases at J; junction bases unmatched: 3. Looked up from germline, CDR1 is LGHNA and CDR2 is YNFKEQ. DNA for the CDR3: TGTGCCAGCAGCCAGGGACAGGGGGTGGCCGGGGAGCTGTTTTTT. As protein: CASSQGQGVAGELFF.

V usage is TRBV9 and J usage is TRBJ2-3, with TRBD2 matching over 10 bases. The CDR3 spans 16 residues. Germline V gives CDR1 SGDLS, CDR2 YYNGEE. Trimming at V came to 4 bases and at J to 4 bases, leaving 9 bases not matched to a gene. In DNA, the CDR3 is TGTGCCAGCAGCCCAACAGCGGGGGGGTTCGCAGATACGCAGTATTTT. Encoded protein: CASSPTAGGFADTQYF.

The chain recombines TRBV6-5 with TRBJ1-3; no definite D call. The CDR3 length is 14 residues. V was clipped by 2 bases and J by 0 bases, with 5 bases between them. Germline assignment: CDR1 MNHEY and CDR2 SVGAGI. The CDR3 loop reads CASSYRVSGNTIYF. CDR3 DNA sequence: TGTGCCAGCAGTTACCGGGTCTCTGGAAACACCATATATTTT.

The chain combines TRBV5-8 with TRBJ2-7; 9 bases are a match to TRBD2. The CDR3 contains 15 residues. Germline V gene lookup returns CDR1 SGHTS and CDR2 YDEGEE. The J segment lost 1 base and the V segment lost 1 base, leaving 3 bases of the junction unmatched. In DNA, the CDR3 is TGTGCCAGCAGCTTGTTCCTAGCGGGGTCCTACGAGCAGTACTTC. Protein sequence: CASSLFLAGSYEQYF. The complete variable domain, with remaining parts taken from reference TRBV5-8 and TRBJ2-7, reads EAGVTQSPTHLIKTRGQQATLRCSPISGHTSVYWYQQALGLGLQFLLWYDEGEERNRGNFPPRFSGRQFPNYSSELNVNALELEDSALYLCASSLFLAGSYEQYFGPGTRLTVT.